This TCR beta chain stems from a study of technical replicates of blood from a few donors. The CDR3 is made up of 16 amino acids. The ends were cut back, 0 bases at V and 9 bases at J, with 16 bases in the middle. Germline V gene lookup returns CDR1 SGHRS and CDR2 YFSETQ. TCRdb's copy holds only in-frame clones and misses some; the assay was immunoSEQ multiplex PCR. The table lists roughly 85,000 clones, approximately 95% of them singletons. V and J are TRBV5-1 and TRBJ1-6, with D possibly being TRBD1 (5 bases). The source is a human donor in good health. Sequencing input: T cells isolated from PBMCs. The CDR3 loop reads CASSLAPRGVGSPLHF. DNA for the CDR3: TGCGCCAGCAGCTTGGCCCCCCGGGGGGTAGGTTCACCCCTCCACTTT.